The 17 T cell receptor beta chains presented below share a single source sample, sequenced in a study of cytotoxic CD8 clonotypes in ibrutinib-treated CLL. Produced via immunoSEQ multiplex PCR; TCRdb's table is partial and in-frame only. This sample has roughly 300,000 clones; 65% to 85% occur once, and the top ten carry about 5.8%. Material: PBMCs, obtained at disease progression, from a patient treated with ibrutinib. Receptor source: a human donor with chronic lymphocytic leukemia.

This clone showed up just a few times. This chain joins TRBV6-6 and TRBJ2-7; 8 bases map to TRBD1. The CDR3 is 15 residues long. V shed 2 bases and J 1 base; nucleotides not matched to a gene: 4. CDR1 and CDR2 (germline): MNHNY, SVGAGI (reference sequence). CDR3 in DNA: TGTGCCAGCAGTTACGAGACAGGGGATTCCTACGAGCAGTACTTC. Encoded protein: CASSYETGDSYEQYF.

The chain recombines TRBV7-9 with TRBJ1-1; D gene unclear. This CDR3 spans 11 amino acids. Trimming cost V 2 bases and J 7 bases, with 5 bases left between them. Germline V gene sequence: CDR1 SEHNR, CDR2 FQNEAQ (reference sequence). CDR3 region: CASSLRGEAFF. DNA for the CDR3: TGTGCCAGCAGCTTACGGGGTGAAGCTTTCTTT.

The rearrangement links TRBV4-2 to TRBJ2-4, with D unresolved. The V gene's germline CDR1 is LGHNA and CDR2 YNFKEQ. The V end lost 0 bases, the J end lost 1 base, and 10 bases lay between the germline ends. The CDR3 is 16 residues long. The CDR3: CASSQEGNWAKNIQYF. In DNA form, the CDR3 reads TGTGCCAGCAGCCAAGAGGGTAATTGGGCCAAAAACATTCAGTACTTC.

This clone was counted between two and nine times. The chain combines TRBV5-1 with TRBJ2-7, with no clear D. Trimming pared 0 bases from V and 2 bases from J, leaving 12 bases between. Germline CDR1 reads SGHRS; CDR2 reads YFSETQ. CDR3 length: 15 amino acids. The CDR3 coding sequence is TGCGCCAGCAGCTTGGCCGGCAGGCTCACCTACGAGCAGTACTTC. It translates to CASSLAGRLTYEQYF.

This clone was seen a single time. This CDR3 is CASSSPSREFSYEQYF. CDR3 coding DNA: TGTGCCAGCAGTTCCCCTTCGCGGGAGTTTTCCTACGAGCAGTACTTC. This sequence joins TRBV28 and TRBJ2-7, with 7 bases fitting TRBD2. The CDR3 has 16 residues. Germline lookup yields CDR1 MDHEN and CDR2 SYDVKM. With V trimmed by 4 bases and J by 1 base, 10 bases remained unmatched.

This sequence joins TRBV15 and TRBJ2-1; 9 nucleotides align to TRBD2. The CDR3 has 15 amino acids. Germline CDR1 reads LNHNV; CDR2 reads YYDKDF (reference sequence). Losses at the gene ends were 5 bases for V and 4 bases for J; bases not matched to a gene: 6. The CDR3 here is CATSPSGRIYNEQFF. CDR3 bases: TGTGCCACCAGCCCGAGCGGGAGGATTTACAATGAGCAGTTCTTC.

The genes are TRBV5-6 and TRBJ1-5, with TRBD1 as a possible D gene (5 bases). The germline V gene has CDR1 SGHDT and CDR2 YYEEEE. There are 15 residues in the CDR3. V was clipped by 2 bases and J by 0 bases, with 9 bases between them. CDR3: CASSFGGYSNQPQHF. The CDR3 coding sequence is TGTGCCAGCAGCTTCGGGGGGTATAGCAATCAGCCCCAGCATTTT. The full variable domain, completed using reference TRBV5-6 and TRBJ1-5, is DAGVTQSPTHLIKTRGQQVTLRCSPKSGHDTVSWYQQALGQGPQFIFQYYEEEERQRGNFPDRFSGHQFPNYSSELNVNALLLGDSALYLCASSFGGYSNQPQHFGDGTRLSIL.

The chain recombines TRBV4-3 with TRBJ2-7; unclear D gene. Trimming took off 0 bases at V and 3 bases at J, with 6 bases between the two ends. CDR3 length: 13 amino acids. Germline CDR1 reads LGHNA; CDR2 reads YSLEER. Here the CDR3 reads CASSQDIRYEQYF. The CDR3 DNA sequence: TGCGCCAGCAGCCAAGATATCCGCTACGAGCAGTACTTC.

The chain couples TRBV27 to TRBJ2-7, with 9 bases aligning to TRBD2. The CDR3 is made up of 15 amino acids. Germline assignment: CDR1 MNHEY and CDR2 SMNVEV (reference sequence). V trimming: 5 bases; J trimming: 0 bases; junction bases outside the gene matches: 5. CDR3 sequence (DNA): TGTGCCAGCAGTGTTGGACTAGCGAACTCCTACGAGCAGTACTTC. Its translation: CASSVGLANSYEQYF.

This clone was counted a single time. This chain connects TRBV9 to TRBJ2-2; a possible D gene is TRBD2 (6 bases). From germline, CDR1 is SGDLS and CDR2 YYNGEE. V shed 0 bases and J shed 4 bases, with 16 bases lying between them. The CDR3 length is 17 residues. The CDR3 sequence is CASSVARPQGGTGELFF. In nucleotides, the CDR3 is TGTGCCAGCAGCGTAGCCCGGCCCCAGGGAGGCACCGGGGAGCTGTTTTTT.

J is TRBJ2-5 and V is TRBV4-2; D is perhaps TRBD2 (6 bases). The CDR3 runs 14 residues. Per germline, CDR1 LGHNA and CDR2 YNFKEQ. Trimming left V 0 bases short and J 5 bases short, with 10 bases between. Here the CDR3 DNA reads TGTGCCAGCAGCCAAGATTTGGAGGGCGAGACCCAGTACTTC. This translates into CASSQDLEGETQYF.

In this sample, this clone turned up once. The chain joins TRBV2 to TRBJ1-4; weak D call: TRBD1 (5 bases). Trimming left V 6 bases short and J 7 bases short, with 15 bases between. Germline values: CDR1 SNHLY, CDR2 FYNNEI. This CDR3 contains 14 residues. The CDR3 here is CASSGDFLLEKLFF. CDR3 in DNA: TGTGCCAGCAGCGGGGACTTTTTACTTGAAAAACTGTTTTTT.

This clone appeared a single time. The CDR3 sequence is CASSPTLDSRVQYF. The DNA for the CDR3 is TGTGCCAGCAGCCCAACACTAGACAGTCGTGTGCAGTATTTT. V gene TRBV13 combines with J gene TRBJ2-3, with D perhaps being TRBD1 or TRBD2 (5 bases each). V was shortened by 5 bases and J by 11 bases, with 20 bases between the two germline ends. Germline V gene data show CDR1 as PRHDT and CDR2 as FYEKMQ (reference sequence). The CDR3 runs to 14 residues.

A single count supports this clone. This rearrangement joins TRBV9 to TRBJ1-1, with D possibly matching TRBD1 (5 bases). Germline V gene data show CDR1 as SGDLS and CDR2 as YYNGEE. The CDR3 consists of 15 residues. Trimming took off 1 base at V and 6 bases at J, with 16 bases between the two ends. As DNA, the CDR3 is TGTGCCAGCAGCGTACATAGTGGGGGGAAGCCTGAAGCTTTCTTT. This gives the protein CASSVHSGGKPEAFF.

This chain uses TRBV9 with TRBJ1-3, with D tentatively TRBD1 (5 bases). The V end lost 4 bases, the J end lost 7 bases, and 9 bases lay between the germline ends. This CDR3 is built from 12 residues. From germline, CDR1 is SGDLS and CDR2 YYNGEE. The CDR3 DNA sequence: TGTGCCAGCAGCACCCCAGGGAACACCATATATTTT. Translating gives CASSTPGNTIYF.

CDR3 in DNA: TGTGCCAGCACACGGACTAGCGGGGGGTTCCCGGGGTACTTC. Residues: CASTRTSGGFPGYF. This sequence joins TRBV6-1 and TRBJ2-7, with TRBD2 matching over 14 bases. CDR3 length equals 14 residues. V dropped 7 bases and J dropped 12; count of bases not matched to a gene: 11. CDR1 and CDR2 (germline): MNHNS, SASEGT.

V is TRBV6-1 and J is TRBJ1-2, with unresolved D. V dropped 7 bases and J dropped 8 bases, with 17 bases sitting between them. Germline assignment: CDR1 MNHNS and CDR2 SASEGT. The CDR3 extends over 13 amino acids. The CDR3 sequence is CASTHRLLRGYTF. CDR3 bases: TGTGCCAGCACCCACAGACTTCTTCGGGGCTACACCTTC.